This T cell receptor (beta chain) came from a study of OX40 agonist ivuxolimab in advanced cancers. Overall study context: Prior therapy, whether anti-PD-1, anti-PD-L1 or anti-CTLA-4, was allowed, and roughly 40% had some. Study outcomes and limitations: With doses of 0.1 to 3.0 mg/kg, CD4+ and CD8+ blood T cells had undergone clonal expansion by week 6.

A word on this clone: Antigen: not known.

Sequencing was performed with immunoSEQ multiplex PCR; in TCRdb, only in-frame clones are kept and a portion is missing. The sample holds roughly 34,000 clones, roughly 84% seen once. This specimen consisted of CD4+ or CD8+ T cells sorted from blood, obtained in a trial of the OX40 agonist ivuxolimab. The TCR comes from an adult with an advanced solid tumor such as melanoma, head and neck, liver or kidney cancer.

The CDR3 bases are TGTGCCACCAGCCTGGGGGACGAGACCCAGTACTTC. Amino acid sequence: CATSLGDETQYF. The chain has TRBV15 and TRBJ2-5; either TRBD1 or TRBD2 may supply D (5 bases each). The CDR3 covers 12 residues. CDR1 and CDR2 (germline): LNHNV, YYDKDF (reference sequence). With 5 bases removed from V and 5 bases from J, the gap between germline ends came to 9 bases.